This TCR beta chain was profiled in a study of beta chain features in type 1 diabetes. The investigators reverse transcribed all of the isolated RNA, so they sequenced expressed TCRB transcripts. TCRdb's copy holds only in-frame clones and misses some; the assay was immunoSEQ multiplex PCR. The sample has about 290,000 clones; approximately 8.1% are singletons. Study-level results: All four CD4+ subsets of Type 1 diabetes patients contained TCRB CDR3s that were moderately but significantly shorter. Whether TCRB rearrangement is influenced by HLA type went unresolved here.

On this clone itself: No antigen is known for it.

Naive, central memory, regulatory and stem cell-like memory cells within the CD4+ compartment were sorted using CD45RO/CCR7/CD25/CD127/CD95/CD27. The V segment lost 5 bases and the J segment 1 base; nucleotides outside the gene matches: 7. There are 15 residues in the CDR3. Per germline, CDR1 LNHDA and CDR2 SQIVND (reference sequence). The clonotype originates from a woman between 18 and 30 years old in good health. The chain recombines TRBV19 with TRBJ2-5; 7 nucleotides line up with TRBD1. The sample taken for sequencing was central memory CD4+ T cells from blood. CDR3 in DNA: TGTGCCAGTAGTCCCCCGGGACAGCCCCAAGAGACCCAGTACTTC. This gives the protein CASSPPGQPQETQYF.